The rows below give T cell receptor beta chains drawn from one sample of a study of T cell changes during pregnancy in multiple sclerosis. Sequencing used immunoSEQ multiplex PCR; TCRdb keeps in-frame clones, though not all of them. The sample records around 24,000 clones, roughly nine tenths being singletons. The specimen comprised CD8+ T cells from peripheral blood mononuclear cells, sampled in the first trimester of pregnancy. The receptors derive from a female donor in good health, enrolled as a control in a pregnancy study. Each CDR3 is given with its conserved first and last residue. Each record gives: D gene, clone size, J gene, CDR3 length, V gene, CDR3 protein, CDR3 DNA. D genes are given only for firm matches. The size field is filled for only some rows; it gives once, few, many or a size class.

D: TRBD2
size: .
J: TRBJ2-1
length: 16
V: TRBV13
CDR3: CASRPLSGRAIDEQFF
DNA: TGTGCCAGCAGGCCCCTCAGCGGGAGGGCCATCGATGAGCAGTTCTTC

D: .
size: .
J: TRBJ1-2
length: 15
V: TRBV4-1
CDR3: CASSRERTAPTGYTF
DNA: TGCGCCAGCAGCCGCGAACGGACAGCCCCCACTGGCTACACCTTC

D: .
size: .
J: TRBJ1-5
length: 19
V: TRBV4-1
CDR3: CASSQDSAPSLGAYQPQHF
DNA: TGCGCCAGCAGCCAAGATTCGGCTCCCTCCTTGGGGGCTTATCAGCCCCAGCATTTT

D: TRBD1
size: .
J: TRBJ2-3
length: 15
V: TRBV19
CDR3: CASSSRDRGGDTQYF
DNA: TGTGCCAGTAGTTCCCGGGACAGGGGAGGAGATACGCAGTATTTT

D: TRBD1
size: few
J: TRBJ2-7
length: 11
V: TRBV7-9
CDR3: CASNDRAEQYF
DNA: TGTGCCAGTAACGACAGGGCCGAGCAGTACTTC

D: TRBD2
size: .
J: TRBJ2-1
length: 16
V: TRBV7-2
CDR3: CASSFPTAGVYDEQFF
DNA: TGTGCCAGCAGCTTCCCCACAGCGGGAGTTTACGATGAGCAGTTCTTC

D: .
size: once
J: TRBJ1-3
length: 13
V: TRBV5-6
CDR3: CASSLGQGNTIYF
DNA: TGTGCCAGCAGCTTGGGACAAGGAAACACCATATATTTT

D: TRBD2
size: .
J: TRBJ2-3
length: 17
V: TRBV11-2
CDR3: CASSSLAGGPFTDTQYF
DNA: TGTGCCAGCAGCTCCTTAGCGGGGGGGCCTTTCACAGATACGCAGTATTTT

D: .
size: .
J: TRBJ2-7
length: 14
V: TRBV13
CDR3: CASSSRQSPYEQYF
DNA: TGTGCCAGCAGCTCCAGACAAAGCCCCTACGAGCAGTACTTC

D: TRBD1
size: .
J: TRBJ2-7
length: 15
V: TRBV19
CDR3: CASSILQGAKYEQYF
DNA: TGTGCCAGTAGTATCCTACAGGGGGCTAAGTACGAGCAGTACTTC

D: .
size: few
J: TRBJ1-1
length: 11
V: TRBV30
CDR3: CAWIRRTEAFF
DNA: TGTGCCTGGATCCGGCGGACTGAAGCTTTCTTT

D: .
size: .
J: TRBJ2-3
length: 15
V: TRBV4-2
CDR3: CASSKGGRETDTQYF
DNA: TGTGCCAGCAGCAAAGGGGGGCGGGAGACAGATACGCAGTATTTT

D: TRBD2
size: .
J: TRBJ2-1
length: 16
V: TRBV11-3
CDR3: CASSLGTSATLNEQFF
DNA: TGTGCCAGCAGCTTAGGGACTAGCGCCACCCTAAATGAGCAGTTCTTC

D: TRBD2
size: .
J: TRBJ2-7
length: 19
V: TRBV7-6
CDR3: CASSPIVGTSDGSSYEQYF
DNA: TGTGCCAGCAGCCCGATCGTCGGTACTAGCGATGGAAGCTCCTACGAGCAGTACTTC

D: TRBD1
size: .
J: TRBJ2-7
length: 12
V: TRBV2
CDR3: CASLTGLNEQYF
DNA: TGTGCCAGCCTGACAGGGTTGAACGAGCAGTACTTC

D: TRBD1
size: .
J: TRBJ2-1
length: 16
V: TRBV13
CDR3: CASSLGGDRDYNEQFF
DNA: TGTGCCAGCAGCTTAGGGGGGGACAGGGACTACAATGAGCAGTTCTTC

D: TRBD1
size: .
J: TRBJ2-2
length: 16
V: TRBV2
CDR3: CASNTLQTGMSGELFF
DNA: TGTGCCAGCAATACCTTACAGACAGGGATGTCCGGGGAGCTGTTTTTT

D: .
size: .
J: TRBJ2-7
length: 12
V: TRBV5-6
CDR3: CASKGRRDEQYF
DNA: TGTGCCAGCAAGGGCAGGAGGGACGAGCAGTACTTC

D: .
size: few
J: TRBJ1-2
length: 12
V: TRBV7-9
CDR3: CASSIDRSGYTF
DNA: TGTGCCAGCAGTATCGACAGAAGTGGCTACACCTTC

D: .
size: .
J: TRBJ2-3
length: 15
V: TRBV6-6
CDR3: CASSYSQWGADTQYF
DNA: TGTGCCAGCAGTTACTCCCAGTGGGGCGCAGATACGCAGTATTTT

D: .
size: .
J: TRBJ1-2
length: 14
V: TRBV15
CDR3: CATSRVQGNYGYTF
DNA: TGTGCCACCAGCAGAGTTCAGGGGAACTATGGCTACACCTTC

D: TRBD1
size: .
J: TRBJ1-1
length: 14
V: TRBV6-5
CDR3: CASSSTGDEVEAFF
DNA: TGTGCCAGCAGTTCTACAGGGGACGAAGTTGAAGCTTTCTTT

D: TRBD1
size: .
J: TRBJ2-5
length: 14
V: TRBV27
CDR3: CASTTSGGRETQYF
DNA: TGTGCCAGCACCACTTCAGGGGGCAGGGAGACCCAGTACTTC

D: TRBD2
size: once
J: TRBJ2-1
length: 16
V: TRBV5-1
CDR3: CASSSTSGGSYNEQFF
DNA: TGCGCCAGCAGCTCGACTAGCGGAGGCTCCTACAATGAGCAGTTCTTC

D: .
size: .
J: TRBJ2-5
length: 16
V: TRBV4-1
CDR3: CASSQDIGEYLRTQYF
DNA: TGCGCCAGCAGCCAAGATATAGGAGAGTACCTTCGGACCCAGTACTTC

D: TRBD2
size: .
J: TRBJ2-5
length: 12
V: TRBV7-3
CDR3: CASSPRGGTQYF
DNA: TGTGCCAGCAGCCCCCGGGGGGGGACCCAGTACTTC

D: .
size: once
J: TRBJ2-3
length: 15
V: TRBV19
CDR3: CASSIYDSYTDTQYF
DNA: TGTGCCAGTAGTATTTACGACAGCTACACAGATACGCAGTATTTT

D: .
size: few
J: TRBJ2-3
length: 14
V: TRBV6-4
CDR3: CASSDSGSTDTQYF
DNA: TGTGCCAGCAGTGACAGCGGGAGCACAGATACGCAGTATTTT

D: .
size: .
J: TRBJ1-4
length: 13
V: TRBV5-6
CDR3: CASSLAGDEKLFF
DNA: TGTGCCAGCAGCTTGGCAGGGGACGAAAAACTGTTTTTT

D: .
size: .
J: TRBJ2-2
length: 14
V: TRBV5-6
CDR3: CASSPTVNTGELFF
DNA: TGTGCCAGCAGCCCGACAGTGAACACCGGGGAGCTGTTTTTT

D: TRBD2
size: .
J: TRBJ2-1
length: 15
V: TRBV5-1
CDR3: CASSLTSGRNNEQFF
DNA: TGCGCCAGCAGCCTGACTAGCGGGCGGAACAATGAGCAGTTCTTC

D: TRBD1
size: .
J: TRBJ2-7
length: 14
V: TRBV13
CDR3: CASSSRDRVYEQYF
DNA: TGTGCCAGCAGCTCCCGGGACAGGGTATACGAGCAGTACTTC

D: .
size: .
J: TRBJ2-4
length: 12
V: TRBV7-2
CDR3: CASSFLVNIQYF
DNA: TGTGCCAGCAGCTTTTTAGTAAACATTCAGTACTTC

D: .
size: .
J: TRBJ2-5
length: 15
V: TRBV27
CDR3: CASSLSPSLQETQYF
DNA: TGTGCCAGCAGTTTATCTCCCTCTCTTCAAGAGACCCAGTACTTC

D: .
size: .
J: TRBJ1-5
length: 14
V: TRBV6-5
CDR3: CASSYRGSNQPQHF
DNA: TGTGCCAGCAGTTACAGAGGGAGCAATCAGCCCCAGCATTTT

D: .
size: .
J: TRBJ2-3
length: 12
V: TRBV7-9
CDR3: CASSQPVDTQYF
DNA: TGTGCCAGCAGCCAACCAGTTGATACGCAGTATTTT

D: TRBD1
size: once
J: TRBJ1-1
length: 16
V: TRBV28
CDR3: CASSLTAGGTNTEAFF
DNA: TGTGCCAGCAGTTTAACGGCAGGGGGAACGAACACTGAAGCTTTCTTT

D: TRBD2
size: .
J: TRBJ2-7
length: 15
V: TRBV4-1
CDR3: CASSQDGTSGGEQYF
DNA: TGCGCCAGCAGCCAAGATGGGACTAGCGGGGGTGAGCAGTACTTC

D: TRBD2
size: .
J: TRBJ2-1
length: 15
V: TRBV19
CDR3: CASSPLAGARNEQFF
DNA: TGTGCCAGTAGCCCACTAGCGGGAGCTCGGAATGAGCAGTTCTTC

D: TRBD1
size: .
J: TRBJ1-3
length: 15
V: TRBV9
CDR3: CASSPDRGNGNTMYF
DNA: TGTGCCAGCAGCCCGGACAGGGGCAACGGAAACACCATGTATTTT

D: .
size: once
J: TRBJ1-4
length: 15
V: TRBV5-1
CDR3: CASSPTEGGHEKLFF
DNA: TGCGCCAGCAGCCCCACGGAGGGGGGGCATGAAAAACTGTTTTTT

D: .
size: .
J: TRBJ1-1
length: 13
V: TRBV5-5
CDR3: CASSLAWNTEAFF
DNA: TGTGCCAGCAGCTTGGCTTGGAACACTGAAGCTTTCTTT

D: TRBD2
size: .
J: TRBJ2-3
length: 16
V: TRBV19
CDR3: CASSAARDYFTDTQYF
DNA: TGTGCCAGTAGTGCCGCCCGGGACTACTTCACAGATACGCAGTATTTT

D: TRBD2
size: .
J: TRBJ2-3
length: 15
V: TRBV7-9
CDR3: CASSLLAGPTDTQYF
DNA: TGTGCCAGCAGCTTACTAGCGGGACCCACAGATACGCAGTATTTT

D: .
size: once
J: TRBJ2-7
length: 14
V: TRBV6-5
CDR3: CASSYSQGSHEQYF
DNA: TGTGCCAGCAGTTACTCACAGGGTTCCCACGAGCAGTACTTC

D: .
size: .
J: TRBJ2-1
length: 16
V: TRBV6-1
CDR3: CASSATVSRSYNEQFF
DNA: TGTGCCAGCAGTGCGACAGTGTCACGCTCCTACAATGAGCAGTTCTTC

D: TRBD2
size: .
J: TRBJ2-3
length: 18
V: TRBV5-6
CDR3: CASSPPGTSGDLPDTQYF
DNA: TGTGCCAGCAGCCCGCCAGGGACTAGCGGAGACCTTCCAGATACGCAGTATTTT

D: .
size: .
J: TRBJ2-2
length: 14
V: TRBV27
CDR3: CASSLSWRGGELFF
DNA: TGTGCCAGCAGTTTATCGTGGAGGGGCGGGGAGCTGTTTTTT

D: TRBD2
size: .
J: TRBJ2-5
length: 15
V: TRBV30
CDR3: CAWASGTSSQETQYF
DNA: TGTGCCTGGGCCTCCGGGACTAGCAGCCAAGAGACCCAGTACTTC

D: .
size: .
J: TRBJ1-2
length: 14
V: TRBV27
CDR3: CASSLAGTHHGYTF
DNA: TGTGCCAGCAGTTTAGCCGGGACACATCATGGCTACACCTTC

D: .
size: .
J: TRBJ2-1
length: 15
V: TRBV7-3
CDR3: CASSLNPAGYNEQFF
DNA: TGTGCCAGCAGCTTAAACCCAGCAGGGTACAATGAGCAGTTCTTC

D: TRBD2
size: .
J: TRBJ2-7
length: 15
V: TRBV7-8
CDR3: CASSSPGLGTYEQYF
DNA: TGTGCCAGCAGCAGCCCGGGACTAGGGACCTACGAGCAGTACTTC

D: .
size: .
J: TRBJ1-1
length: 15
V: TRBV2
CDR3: CASSPPGQMNTEAFF
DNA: TGTGCCAGCAGTCCACCGGGACAAATGAACACTGAAGCTTTCTTT

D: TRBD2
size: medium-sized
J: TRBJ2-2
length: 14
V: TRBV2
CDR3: CASSVGLAPGELFF
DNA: TGTGCCAGCAGTGTAGGACTAGCGCCCGGGGAGCTGTTTTTT

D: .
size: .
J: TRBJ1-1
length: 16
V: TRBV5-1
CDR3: CASSLGIRGMNTEAFF
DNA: TGCGCCAGCAGCTTGGGAATTCGGGGGATGAACACTGAAGCTTTCTTT

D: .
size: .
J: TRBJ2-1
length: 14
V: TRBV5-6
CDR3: CASSRAASVHEQFF
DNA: TGTGCCAGCAGCCGGGCGGCTAGCGTCCATGAGCAGTTCTTC

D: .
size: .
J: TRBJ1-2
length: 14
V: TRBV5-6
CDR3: CASHLEVSNYGYTF
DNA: TGTGCCAGCCACCTCGAGGTATCTAACTATGGCTACACCTTC

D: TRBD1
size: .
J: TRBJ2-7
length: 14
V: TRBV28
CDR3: CASRGQGAHYEQYF
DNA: TGTGCCAGCAGAGGACAGGGGGCCCACTACGAGCAGTACTTC

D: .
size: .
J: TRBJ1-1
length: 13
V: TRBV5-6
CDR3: CASAGAGITEAFF
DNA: TGTGCCAGCGCAGGGGCAGGGATCACTGAAGCTTTCTTT